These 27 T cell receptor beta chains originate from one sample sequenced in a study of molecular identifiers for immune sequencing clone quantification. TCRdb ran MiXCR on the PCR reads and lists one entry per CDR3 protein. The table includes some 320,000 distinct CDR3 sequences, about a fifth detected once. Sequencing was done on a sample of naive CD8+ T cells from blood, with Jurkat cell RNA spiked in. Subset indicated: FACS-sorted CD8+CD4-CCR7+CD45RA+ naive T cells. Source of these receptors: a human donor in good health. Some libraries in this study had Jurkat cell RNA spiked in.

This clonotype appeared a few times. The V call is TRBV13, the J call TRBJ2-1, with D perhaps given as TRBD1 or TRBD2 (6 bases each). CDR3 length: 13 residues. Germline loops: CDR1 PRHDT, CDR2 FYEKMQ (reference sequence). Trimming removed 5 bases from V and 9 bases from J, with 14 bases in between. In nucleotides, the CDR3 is TGTGCCAGCAGCCCAAGGGGGGTCTCTGAGCAGTTCTTC. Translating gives CASSPRGVSEQFF.

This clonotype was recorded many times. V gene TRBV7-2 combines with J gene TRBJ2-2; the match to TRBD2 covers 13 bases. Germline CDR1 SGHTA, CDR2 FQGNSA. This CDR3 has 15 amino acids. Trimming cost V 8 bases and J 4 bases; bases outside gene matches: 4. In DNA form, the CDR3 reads TGTGCCAGCGGGACTAGCGGGATTTTCACCGGGGAGCTGTTTTTT. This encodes CASGTSGIFTGELFF.

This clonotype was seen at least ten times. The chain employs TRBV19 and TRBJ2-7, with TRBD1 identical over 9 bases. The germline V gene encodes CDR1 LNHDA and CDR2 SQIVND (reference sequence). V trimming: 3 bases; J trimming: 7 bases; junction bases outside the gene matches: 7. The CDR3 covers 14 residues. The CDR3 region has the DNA TGTGCCAGTAGTATGTGGACAGGGGCGGGGGAGCAGTACTTC. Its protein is CASSMWTGAGEQYF. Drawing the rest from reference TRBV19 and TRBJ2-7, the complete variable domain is DGGITQSPKYLFRKEGQNVTLSCEQNLNHDAMYWYRQDPGQGLRLIYYSQIVNDFQKGDIAEGYSVSREKKESFPLTVTSAQKNPTAFYLCASSMWTGAGEQYFGPGTRLTVT.

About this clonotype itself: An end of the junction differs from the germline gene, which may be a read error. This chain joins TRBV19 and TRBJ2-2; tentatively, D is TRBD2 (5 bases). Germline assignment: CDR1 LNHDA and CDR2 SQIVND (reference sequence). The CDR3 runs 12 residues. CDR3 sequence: CASSIGSGEPFF. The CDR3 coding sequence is TGTGCCAGTAGTATCGGGTCCGGGGAGCCGTTTTTT.

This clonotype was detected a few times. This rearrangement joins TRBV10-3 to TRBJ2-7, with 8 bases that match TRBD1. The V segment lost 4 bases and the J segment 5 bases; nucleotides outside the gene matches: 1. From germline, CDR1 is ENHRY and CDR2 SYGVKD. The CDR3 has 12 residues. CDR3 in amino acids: CAISATGDEQYF. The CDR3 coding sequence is TGTGCCATCAGTGCGACAGGGGACGAGCAGTACTTC.

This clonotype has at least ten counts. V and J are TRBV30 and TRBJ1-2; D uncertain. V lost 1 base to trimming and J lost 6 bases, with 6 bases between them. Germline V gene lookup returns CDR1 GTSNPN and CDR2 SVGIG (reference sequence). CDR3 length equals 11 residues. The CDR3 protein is CAWSEEDGYTF. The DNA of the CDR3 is TGTGCCTGGAGTGAAGAGGATGGCTACACCTTC.

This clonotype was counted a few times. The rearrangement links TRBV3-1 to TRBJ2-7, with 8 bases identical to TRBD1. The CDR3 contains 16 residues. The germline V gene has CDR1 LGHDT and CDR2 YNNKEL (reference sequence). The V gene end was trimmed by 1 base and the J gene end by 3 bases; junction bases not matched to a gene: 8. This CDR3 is CASSQVPTGVRYEQYF. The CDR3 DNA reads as TGTGCCAGCAGCCAAGTTCCGACAGGGGTCCGCTACGAGCAGTACTTC.

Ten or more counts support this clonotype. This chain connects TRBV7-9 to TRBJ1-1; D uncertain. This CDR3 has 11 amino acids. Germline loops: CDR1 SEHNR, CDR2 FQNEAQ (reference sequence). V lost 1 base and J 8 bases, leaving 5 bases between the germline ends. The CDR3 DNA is TGTGCCAGCAGCTTAGGACTAGAAGCTTTCTTT. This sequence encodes CASSLGLEAFF.

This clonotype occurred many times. The CDR3 bases are TGTGCCAGCAGCTCGGGACCAGATACGCAGTATTTT. Amino acid sequence: CASSSGPDTQYF. The V call is TRBV6-5, the J call TRBJ2-3; D is tentatively TRBD1 or TRBD2 (5 bases each). Germline V gene lookup returns CDR1 MNHEY and CDR2 SVGAGI. The CDR3 totals 12 residues. V lost 6 bases and J lost 4, with 8 bases in between.

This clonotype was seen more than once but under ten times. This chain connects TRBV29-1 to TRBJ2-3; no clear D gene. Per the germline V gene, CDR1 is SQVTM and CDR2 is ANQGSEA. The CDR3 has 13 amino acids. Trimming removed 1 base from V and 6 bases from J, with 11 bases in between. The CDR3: CSVEARIRDTQYF. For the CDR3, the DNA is TGCAGCGTTGAAGCTAGGATCAGGGATACGCAGTATTTT.

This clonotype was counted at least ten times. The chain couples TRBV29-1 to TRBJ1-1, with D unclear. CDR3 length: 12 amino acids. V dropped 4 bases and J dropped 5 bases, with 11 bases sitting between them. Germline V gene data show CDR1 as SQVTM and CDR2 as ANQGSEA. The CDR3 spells CSVVTAGTEAFF. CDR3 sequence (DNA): TGCAGCGTTGTTACAGCGGGGACTGAAGCTTTCTTT.

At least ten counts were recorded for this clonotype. In DNA, the CDR3 is TGTGCCAGCAGTTTAGGCGGGGGACTGGAGCAGTACTTC. Protein: CASSLGGGLEQYF. The chain joins TRBV27 to TRBJ2-7, with TRBD2 matching over 7 bases. J was trimmed by 7 bases and V by 2 bases; bases with no gene match: 5. The CDR3 runs to 13 residues. Germline CDR1 reads MNHEY; CDR2 reads SMNVEV (reference sequence).

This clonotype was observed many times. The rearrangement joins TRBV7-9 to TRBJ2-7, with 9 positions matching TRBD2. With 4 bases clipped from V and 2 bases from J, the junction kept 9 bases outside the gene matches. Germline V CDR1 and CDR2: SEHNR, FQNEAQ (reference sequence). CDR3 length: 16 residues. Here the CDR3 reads CASSSTSSGSPYEQYF. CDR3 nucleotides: TGTGCCAGCAGCTCGACTAGTAGCGGGAGCCCCTACGAGCAGTACTTC.

The CDR3 here is CASSQAGAGPGDYGYTF. The DNA of the CDR3 is TGTGCCAGCAGCCAAGCTGGGGCCGGACCGGGGGACTATGGCTACACCTTC. This chain connects TRBV4-2 to TRBJ1-2; a possible D gene is TRBD1 (5 bases). CDR3 length: 17 amino acids. CDR1 is LGHNA and CDR2 is YNFKEQ in the germline V gene. V was shortened by 1 base and J by 3 bases, with 18 bases between the two germline ends.

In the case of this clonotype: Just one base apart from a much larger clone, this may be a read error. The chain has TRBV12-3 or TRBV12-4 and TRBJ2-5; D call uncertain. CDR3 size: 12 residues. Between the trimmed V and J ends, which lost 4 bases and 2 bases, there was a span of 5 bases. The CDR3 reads CASSYRQETQYF. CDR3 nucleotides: TGTGCCAGCAGTTACCGACAAGAGACCCAGTACTTC.

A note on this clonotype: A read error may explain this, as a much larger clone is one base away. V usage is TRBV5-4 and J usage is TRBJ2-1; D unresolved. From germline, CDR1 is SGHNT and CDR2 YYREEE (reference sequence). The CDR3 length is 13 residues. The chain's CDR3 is CTSSPIEGTEQFF. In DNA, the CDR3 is TGTACCAGCAGCCCCATCGAAGGTACTGAGCAGTTCTTC.

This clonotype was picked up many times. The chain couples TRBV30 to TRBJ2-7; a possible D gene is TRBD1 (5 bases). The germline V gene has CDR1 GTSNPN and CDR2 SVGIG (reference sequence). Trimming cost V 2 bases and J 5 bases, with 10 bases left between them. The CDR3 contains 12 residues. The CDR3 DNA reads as TGTGCCTGGAGTTCAGGGTCCGACGAGCAGTACTTC. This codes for CAWSSGSDEQYF.

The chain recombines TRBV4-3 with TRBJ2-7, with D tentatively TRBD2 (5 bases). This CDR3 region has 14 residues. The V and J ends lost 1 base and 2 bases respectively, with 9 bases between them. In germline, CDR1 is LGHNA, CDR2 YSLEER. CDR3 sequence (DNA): TGCGCCAGCAGCCAAGTTGGAGGAACCTACGAGCAGTACTTC. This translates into CASSQVGGTYEQYF.

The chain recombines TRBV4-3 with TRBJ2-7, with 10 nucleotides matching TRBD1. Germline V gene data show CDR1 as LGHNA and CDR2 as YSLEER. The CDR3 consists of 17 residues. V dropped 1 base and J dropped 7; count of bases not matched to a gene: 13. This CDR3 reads CASSQVHGGQGQEEQYF. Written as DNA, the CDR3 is TGCGCCAGCAGCCAAGTCCATGGGGGACAGGGGCAAGAGGAGCAGTACTTC.

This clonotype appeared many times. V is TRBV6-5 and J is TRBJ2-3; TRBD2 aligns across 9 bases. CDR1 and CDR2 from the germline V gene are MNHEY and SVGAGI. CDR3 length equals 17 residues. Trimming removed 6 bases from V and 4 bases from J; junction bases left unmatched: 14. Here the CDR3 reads CASSLVRGGGESDTQYF. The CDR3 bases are TGTGCCAGCAGCCTCGTGCGAGGCGGGGGGGAGTCAGATACGCAGTATTTT.

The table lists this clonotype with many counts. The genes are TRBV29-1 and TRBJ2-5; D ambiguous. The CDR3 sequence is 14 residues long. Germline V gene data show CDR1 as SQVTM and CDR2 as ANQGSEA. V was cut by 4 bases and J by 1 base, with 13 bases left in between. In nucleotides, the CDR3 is TGCAGCGTTGTATTGCAGACCCGCCAAGAGACCCAGTACTTC. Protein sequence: CSVVLQTRQETQYF.

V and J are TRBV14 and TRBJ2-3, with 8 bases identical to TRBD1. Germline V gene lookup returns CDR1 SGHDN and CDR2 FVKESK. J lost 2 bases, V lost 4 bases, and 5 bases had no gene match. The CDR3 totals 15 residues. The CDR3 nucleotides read TGTGCCAGCAGCCGAGAGACAGGGGTCACAGATACGCAGTATTTT. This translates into CASSRETGVTDTQYF.

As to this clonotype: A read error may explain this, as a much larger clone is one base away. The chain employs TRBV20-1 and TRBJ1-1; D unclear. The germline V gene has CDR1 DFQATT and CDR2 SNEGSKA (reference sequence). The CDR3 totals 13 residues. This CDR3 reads CSAKKRMNAEAFF. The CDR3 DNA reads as TGCAGTGCTAAAAAGAGAATGAACGCTGAAGCTTTCTTT.

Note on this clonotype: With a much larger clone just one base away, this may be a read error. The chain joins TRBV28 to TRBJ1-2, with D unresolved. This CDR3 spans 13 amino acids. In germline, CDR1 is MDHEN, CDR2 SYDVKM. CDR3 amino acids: CAGRPELHYGYTF. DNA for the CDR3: TGTGCCGGCAGGCCGGAGTTGCACTATGGCTACACCTTC.

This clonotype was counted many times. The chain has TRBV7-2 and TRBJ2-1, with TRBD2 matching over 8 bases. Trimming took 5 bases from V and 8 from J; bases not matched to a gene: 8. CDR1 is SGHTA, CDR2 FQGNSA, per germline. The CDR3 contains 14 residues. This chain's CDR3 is CASSLSGTPDEQFF. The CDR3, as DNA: TGTGCCAGCAGCCTTAGCGGGACTCCCGATGAGCAGTTCTTC.

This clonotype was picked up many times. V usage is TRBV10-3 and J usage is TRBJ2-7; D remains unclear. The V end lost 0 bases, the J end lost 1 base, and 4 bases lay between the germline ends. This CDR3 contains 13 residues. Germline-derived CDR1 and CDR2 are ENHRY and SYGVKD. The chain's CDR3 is CAISESRSYEQYF. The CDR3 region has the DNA TGTGCCATCAGTGAGTCCAGGTCCTACGAGCAGTACTTC.

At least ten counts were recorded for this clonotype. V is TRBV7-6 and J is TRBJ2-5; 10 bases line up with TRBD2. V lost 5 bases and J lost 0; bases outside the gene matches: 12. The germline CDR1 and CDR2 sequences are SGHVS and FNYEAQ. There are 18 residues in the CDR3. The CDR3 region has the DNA TGTGCCAGCAGCATTGGGGGAGCGGGGGGGCGGTACCAAGAGACCCAGTACTTC. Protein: CASSIGGAGGRYQETQYF.